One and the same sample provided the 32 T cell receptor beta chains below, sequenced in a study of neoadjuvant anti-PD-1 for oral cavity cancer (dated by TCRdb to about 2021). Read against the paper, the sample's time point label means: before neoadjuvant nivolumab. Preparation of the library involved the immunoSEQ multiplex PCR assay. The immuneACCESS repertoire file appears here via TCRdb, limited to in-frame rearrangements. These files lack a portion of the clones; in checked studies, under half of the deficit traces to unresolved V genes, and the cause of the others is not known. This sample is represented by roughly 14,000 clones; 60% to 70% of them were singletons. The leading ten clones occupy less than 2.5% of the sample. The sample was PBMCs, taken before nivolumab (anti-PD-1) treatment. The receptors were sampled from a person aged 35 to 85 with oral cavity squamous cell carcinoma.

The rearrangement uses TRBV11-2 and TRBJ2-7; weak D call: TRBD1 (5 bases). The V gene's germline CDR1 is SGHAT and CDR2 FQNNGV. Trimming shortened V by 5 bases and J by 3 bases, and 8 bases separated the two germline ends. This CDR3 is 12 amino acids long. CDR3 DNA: TGTGCCAGCAGCAGACAGAGCTACGAGCAGTACTTC. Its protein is CASSRQSYEQYF.

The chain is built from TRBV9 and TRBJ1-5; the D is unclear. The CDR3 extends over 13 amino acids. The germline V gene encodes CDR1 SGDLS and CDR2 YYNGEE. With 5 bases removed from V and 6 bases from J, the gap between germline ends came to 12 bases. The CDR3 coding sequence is TGTGCCAGCAGTAGGACCGAAGGTCAGCCCCAGCATTTT. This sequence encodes CASSRTEGQPQHF.

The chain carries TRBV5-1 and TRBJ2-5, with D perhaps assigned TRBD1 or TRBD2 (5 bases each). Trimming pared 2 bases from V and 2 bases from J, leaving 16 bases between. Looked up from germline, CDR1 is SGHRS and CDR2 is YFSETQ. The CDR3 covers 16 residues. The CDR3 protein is CASSFPPGPPQETQYF. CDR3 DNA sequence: TGCGCCAGCAGCTTCCCTCCGGGACCCCCGCAAGAGACCCAGTACTTC.

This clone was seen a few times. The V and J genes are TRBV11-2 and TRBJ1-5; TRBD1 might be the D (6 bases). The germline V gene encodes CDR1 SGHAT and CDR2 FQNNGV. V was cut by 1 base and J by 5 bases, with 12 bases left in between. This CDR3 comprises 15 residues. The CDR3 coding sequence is TGTGCCAGCAGCTTAGCCGGCAGGGGCTATCAGCCCCAGCATTTT. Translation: CASSLAGRGYQPQHF. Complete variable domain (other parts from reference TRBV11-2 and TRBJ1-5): EAGVAQSPRYKIIEKRQSVAFWCNPISGHATLYWYQQILGQGPKLLIQFQNNGVVDDSQLPKDRFSAERLKGVDSTLKIQPAKLEDSAVYLCASSLAGRGYQPQHFGDGTRLSIL.

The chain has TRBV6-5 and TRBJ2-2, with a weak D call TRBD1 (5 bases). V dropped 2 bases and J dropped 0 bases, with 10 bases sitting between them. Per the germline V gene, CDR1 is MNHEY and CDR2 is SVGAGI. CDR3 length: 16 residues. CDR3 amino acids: CASSYRGKTNTGELFF. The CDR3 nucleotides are TGTGCCAGCAGTTACAGGGGCAAGACGAACACCGGGGAGCTGTTTTTT.

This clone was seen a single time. CDR3: CASRRTPSTDTQYF. The CDR3 DNA is TGTGCCAGCAGGAGGACGCCCTCCACAGATACGCAGTATTTT. The V gene is TRBV27, the J gene TRBJ2-3; no clear D. Trimming removed 6 bases at V and 2 bases at J, with 12 bases between. The CDR3 covers 14 residues. Germline CDR1 and CDR2: MNHEY and SMNVEV (reference sequence).

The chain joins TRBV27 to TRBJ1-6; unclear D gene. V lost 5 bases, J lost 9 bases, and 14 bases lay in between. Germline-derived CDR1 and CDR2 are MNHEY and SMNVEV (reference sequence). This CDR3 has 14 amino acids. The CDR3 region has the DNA TGTGCCAGCAGTCCGAGGCGGAGAGGTTCACCCCTCCACTTT. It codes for CASSPRRRGSPLHF.

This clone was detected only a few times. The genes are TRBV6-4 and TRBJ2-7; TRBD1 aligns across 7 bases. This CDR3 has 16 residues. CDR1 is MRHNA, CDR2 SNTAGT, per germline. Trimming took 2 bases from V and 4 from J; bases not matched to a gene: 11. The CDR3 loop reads CASSDHAVRGRYEQYF. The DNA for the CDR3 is TGTGCCAGCAGTGACCATGCGGTTAGGGGGCGTTACGAGCAGTACTTC.

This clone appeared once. CDR3 loop: CAWKVAGQETQYF. CDR3 nucleotide sequence: TGTGCCTGGAAGGTAGCGGGACAAGAGACCCAGTACTTC. The chain is built from TRBV30 and TRBJ2-5; TRBD2 aligns across 8 bases. The CDR3 is 13 residues long. The germline gives CDR1 GTSNPN, CDR2 SVGIG (reference sequence). Trimming removed 4 bases from V and 2 bases from J; junction bases left unmatched: 3.

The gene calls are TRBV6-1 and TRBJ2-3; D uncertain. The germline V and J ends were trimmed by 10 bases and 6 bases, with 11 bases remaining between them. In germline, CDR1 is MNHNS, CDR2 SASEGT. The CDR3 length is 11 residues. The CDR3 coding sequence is TGTGCCACCTCGGCGGCGGATACGCAGTATTTT. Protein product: CATSAADTQYF.

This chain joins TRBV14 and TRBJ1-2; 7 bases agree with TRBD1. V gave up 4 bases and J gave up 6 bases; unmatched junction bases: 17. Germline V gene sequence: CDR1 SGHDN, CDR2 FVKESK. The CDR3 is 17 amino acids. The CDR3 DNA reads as TGTGCCAGCAGCCGAAAAAGAGGGGCAGGGGGTTTCGATGGCTACACCTTC. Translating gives CASSRKRGAGGFDGYTF.

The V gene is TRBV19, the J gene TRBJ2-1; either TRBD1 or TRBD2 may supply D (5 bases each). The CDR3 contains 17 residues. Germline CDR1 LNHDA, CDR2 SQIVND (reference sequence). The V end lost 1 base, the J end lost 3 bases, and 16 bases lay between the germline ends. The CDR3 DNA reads TGTGCCAGTAGTATAGGGACTCGGGACCTCTTCTACAATGAGCAGTTCTTC. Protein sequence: CASSIGTRDLFYNEQFF.

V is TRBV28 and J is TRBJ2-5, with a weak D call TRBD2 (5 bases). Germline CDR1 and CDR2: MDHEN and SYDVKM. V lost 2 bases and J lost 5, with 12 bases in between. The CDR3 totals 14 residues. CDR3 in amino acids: CASSLIGSDETQYF. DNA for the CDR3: TGTGCCAGCAGTTTAATCGGTAGCGACGAGACCCAGTACTTC.

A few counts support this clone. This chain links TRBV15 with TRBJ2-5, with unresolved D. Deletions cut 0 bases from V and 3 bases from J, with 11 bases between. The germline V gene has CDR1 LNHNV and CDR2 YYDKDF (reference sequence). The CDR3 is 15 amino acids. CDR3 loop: CATSRDGAVEETQYF. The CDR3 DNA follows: TGTGCCACCAGCAGAGATGGAGCAGTCGAAGAGACCCAGTACTTC. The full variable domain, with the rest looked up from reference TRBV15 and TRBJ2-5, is DAMVIQNPRYQVTQFGKPVTLSCSQTLNHNVMYWYQQKSSQAPKLLFHYYDKDFNNEADTPDNFQSRRPNTSFCFLDIRSPGLGDTAMYLCATSRDGAVEETQYFGPGTRLLVL.

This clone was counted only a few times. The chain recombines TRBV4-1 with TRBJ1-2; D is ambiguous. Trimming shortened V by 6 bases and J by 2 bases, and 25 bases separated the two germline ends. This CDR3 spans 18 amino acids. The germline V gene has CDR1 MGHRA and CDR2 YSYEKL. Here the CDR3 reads CASSPEVVSSAGNYGYTF. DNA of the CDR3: TGCGCCAGCAGTCCGGAGGTTGTATCTTCGGCGGGAAACTATGGCTACACCTTC.

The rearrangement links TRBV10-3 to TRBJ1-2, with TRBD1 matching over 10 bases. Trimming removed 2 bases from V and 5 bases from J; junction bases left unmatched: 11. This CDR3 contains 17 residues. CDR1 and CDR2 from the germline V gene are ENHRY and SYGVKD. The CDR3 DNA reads TGTGCCATCAGTGAGCTCGGGACAGGGGCCGCGGGGTATGGCTACACCTTC. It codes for CAISELGTGAAGYGYTF.

The chain's CDR3 is CASSFGGTIKETQYF. DNA of the CDR3: TGTGCCAGCAGCTTCGGGGGGACCATCAAAGAGACCCAGTACTTC. This chain joins TRBV11-2 and TRBJ2-5; 7 nucleotides agree with TRBD2. Germline V gene data show CDR1 as SGHAT and CDR2 as FQNNGV. The V and J ends lost 3 bases and 3 bases, in that order; junction bases with no gene match: 7. The CDR3 length is 15 residues.

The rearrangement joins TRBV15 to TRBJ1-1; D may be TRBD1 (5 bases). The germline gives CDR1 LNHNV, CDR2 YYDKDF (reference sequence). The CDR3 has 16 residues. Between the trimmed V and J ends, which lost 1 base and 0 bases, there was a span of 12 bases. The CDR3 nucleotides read TGTGCCACCAGCAGAGGTTCCGGGACCCTGAACACTGAAGCTTTCTTT. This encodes CATSRGSGTLNTEAFF.

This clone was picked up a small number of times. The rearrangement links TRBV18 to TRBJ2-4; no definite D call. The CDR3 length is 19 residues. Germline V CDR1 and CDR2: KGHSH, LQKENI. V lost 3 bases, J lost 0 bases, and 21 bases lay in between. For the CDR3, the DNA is TGTGCCAGCTCACCCCTCCCGGGCGGAAGTCAACTAGCCAAAAACATTCAGTACTTC. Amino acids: CASSPLPGGSQLAKNIQYF. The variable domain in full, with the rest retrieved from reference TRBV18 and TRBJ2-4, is NAGVMQNPRHLVRRRGQEARLRCSPMKGHSHVYWYRQLPEEGLKFMVYLQKENIIDESGMPKERFSAEFPKEGPSILRIQQVVRGDSAAYFCASSPLPGGSQLAKNIQYFGAGTRLSVL.

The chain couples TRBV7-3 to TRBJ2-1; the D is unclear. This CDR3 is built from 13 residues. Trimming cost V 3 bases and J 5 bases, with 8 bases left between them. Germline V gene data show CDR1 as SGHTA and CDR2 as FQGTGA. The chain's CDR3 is CASSFYTDNEQFF. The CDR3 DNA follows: TGTGCCAGCAGCTTTTACACCGACAATGAGCAGTTCTTC.

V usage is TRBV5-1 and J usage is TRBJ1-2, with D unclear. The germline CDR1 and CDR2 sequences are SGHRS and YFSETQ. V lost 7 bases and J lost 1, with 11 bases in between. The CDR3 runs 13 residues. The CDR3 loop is CASRGSFNYGYTF. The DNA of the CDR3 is TGCGCCAGCCGGGGATCTTTTAACTATGGCTACACCTTC.

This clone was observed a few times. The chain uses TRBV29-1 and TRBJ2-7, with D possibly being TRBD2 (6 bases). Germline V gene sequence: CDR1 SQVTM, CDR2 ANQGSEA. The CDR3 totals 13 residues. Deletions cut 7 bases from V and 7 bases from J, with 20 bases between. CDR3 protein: CSAHRLGAGEQYF. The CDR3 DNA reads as TGCAGCGCCCATAGACTAGGGGCCGGGGAGCAGTACTTC.

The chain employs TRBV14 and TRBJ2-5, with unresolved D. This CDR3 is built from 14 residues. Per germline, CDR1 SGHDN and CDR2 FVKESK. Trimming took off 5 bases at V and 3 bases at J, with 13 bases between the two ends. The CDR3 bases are TGTGCCAGCAGCATCACGCCCGGTGAAGAGACCCAGTACTTC. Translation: CASSITPGEETQYF.

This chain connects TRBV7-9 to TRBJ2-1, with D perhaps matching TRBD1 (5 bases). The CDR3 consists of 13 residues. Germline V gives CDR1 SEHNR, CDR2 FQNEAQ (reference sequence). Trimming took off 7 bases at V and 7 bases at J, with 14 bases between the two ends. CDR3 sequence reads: CASTHQQGNEQFF. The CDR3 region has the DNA TGTGCCAGCACCCATCAGCAGGGTAATGAGCAGTTCTTC. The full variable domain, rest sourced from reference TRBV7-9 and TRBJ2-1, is DTGVSQNPRHKITKRGQNVTFRCDPISEHNRLYWYRQTLGQGPEFLTYFQNEAQLEKSRLLSDRFSAERPKGSFSTLEIQRTEQGDSAMYLCASTHQQGNEQFFGPGTRLTVL.

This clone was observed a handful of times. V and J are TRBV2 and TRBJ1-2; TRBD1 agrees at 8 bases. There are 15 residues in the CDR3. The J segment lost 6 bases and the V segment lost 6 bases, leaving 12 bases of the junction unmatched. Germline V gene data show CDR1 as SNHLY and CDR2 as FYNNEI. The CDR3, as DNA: TGTGCCAGCAGCCCCCAGTGGACGACAGGGGATGGCTACACCTTC. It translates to CASSPQWTTGDGYTF.

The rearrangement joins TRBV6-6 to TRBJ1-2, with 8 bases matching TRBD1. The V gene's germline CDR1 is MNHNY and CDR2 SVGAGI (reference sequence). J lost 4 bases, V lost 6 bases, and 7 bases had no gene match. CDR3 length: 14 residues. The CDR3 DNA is TGTGCCAGCAGCGCGGACAGGGCCGGCTATGGCTACACCTTC. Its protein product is CASSADRAGYGYTF.

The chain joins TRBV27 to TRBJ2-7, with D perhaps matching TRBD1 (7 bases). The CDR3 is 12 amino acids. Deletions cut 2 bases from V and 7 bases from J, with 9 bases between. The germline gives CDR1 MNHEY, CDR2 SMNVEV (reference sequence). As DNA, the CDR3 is TGTGCCAGCAGTTTACAGGGGGGTGAGCAGTACTTC. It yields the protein CASSLQGGEQYF.

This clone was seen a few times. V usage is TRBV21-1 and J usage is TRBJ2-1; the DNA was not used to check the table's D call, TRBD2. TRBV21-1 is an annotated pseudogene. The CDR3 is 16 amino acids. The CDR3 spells CASSKRVAGTYNEQFF. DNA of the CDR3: TGTGCCAGCAGCAAGAGGGTAGCGGGAACTTACAATGAGCAGTTCTTC.

CDR3 DNA: TGTGCCAGCAGTAGGAAGGCGGGAGTGGCCTACGAGCAGTACTTC. This sequence encodes CASSRKAGVAYEQYF. The chain joins TRBV25-1 to TRBJ2-7; the match to TRBD2 covers 7 bases. Germline lookup yields CDR1 MGHDK and CDR2 SYGVNS. This CDR3 has 15 residues. J was trimmed by 2 bases and V by 5 bases; bases with no gene match: 9.

The CDR3 DNA reads as TGTGCCAGTCGAAGGGCCACTCCCATGGATACGCAGTATTTT. This encodes CASRRATPMDTQYF. J is TRBJ2-3 and V is TRBV6-5, with D hard to call. V shed 9 bases and J shed 6 bases, with 19 bases lying between them. Germline CDR1 reads MNHEY; CDR2 reads SVGAGI. This CDR3 spans 14 amino acids.

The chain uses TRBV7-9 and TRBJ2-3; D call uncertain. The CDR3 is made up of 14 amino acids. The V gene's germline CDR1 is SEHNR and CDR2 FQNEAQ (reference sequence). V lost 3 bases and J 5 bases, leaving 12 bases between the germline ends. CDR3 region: CASSFSNEGDTQYF. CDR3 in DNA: TGTGCCAGCAGCTTTAGCAATGAAGGAGATACGCAGTATTTT.

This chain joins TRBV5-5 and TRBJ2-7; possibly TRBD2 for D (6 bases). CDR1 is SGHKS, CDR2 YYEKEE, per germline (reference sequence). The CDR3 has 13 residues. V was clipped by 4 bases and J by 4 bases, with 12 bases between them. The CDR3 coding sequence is TGTGCCAGCAGCAGAAGACTAGAATACGAGCAGTACTTC. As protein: CASSRRLEYEQYF.